This entry concerns a single T cell receptor beta chain. Its cognate antigen is unknown. The data stem from a study of naive and memory T cell subsets. An equimolar mix of two oligonucleotides served as the beta constant-region primer for TRBC1 and TRBC2. Ligated cDNA was amplified by four rounds of PCR with nested alpha and beta constant-region primers and SP2. TCRdb reprocessed the UMI-ligation and nested PCR reads with MiXCR, giving one entry per CDR3 protein. The sample carries around 90,000 distinct CDR3 sequences, roughly 7% recorded once. General observations from the study: From naive to CM, EM and EMRA, diversity decreased and Gini increased.

Sequences were obtained from central memory CD4+ T cells from blood. This clonotype originated in a human donor in good health.

The CDR3 nucleotides read TGTGCCAGCAGCCATGGCACAGGGACGACTTTACCCTACGAGCAGTACTTC. Protein product: CASSHGTGTTLPYEQYF. This sequence joins TRBV4-2 and TRBJ2-7; possible D gene TRBD1, 6 bases. CDR1 is LGHNA and CDR2 is YNFKEQ in the germline V gene. CDR3 size: 17 residues. The ends were cut back, 3 bases at V and 2 bases at J, with 20 bases in the middle.